This T cell receptor (beta chain) is from a study of cytomegalovirus exposure and HLA in healthy donors. Notes on the study in general: A later analysis showed TCR association rates differing by HLA locus, peaking at DRB1 and lowest at HLA-C. A later analysis, which compared TCR beta chains of equal frequency, found the HLA-associated ones more clonally expanded.

Trimming left V 6 bases short and J 3 bases short, with 11 bases between. Germline CDR1 reads ENHRY; CDR2 reads SYGVKD. The CDR3 is 14 residues long. On this clone: What it binds is unknown.

Use of 60 Vbeta and 13 Jbeta primers characterized the PCR. Data came from immunoSEQ multiplex PCR; TCRdb stores just in-frame clones and leaves some out. The table has around 130,000 clones, 75% to 85% seen once. The clonotype originates from a girl aged 2 to 10 in good health and CMV-seronegative. The V call is TRBV10-3, the J call TRBJ1-4; tentatively, D is TRBD1 (5 bases). The sample comprised PBMCs. The DNA of the CDR3 is TGTGCCATCAGCCCGGGACTGCCTAATGAAAAACTGTTTTTT. Its translation is CAISPGLPNEKLFF.